What follows is one T cell receptor beta chain and its context. The data stem from a study of control samples from healthy donors and cancer patients. The CDR3 consists of 13 residues. V lost 4 bases and J 6 bases, leaving 10 bases between the germline ends. CDR1 is SNHLY, CDR2 FYNNEI, per germline. Libraries were prepared by immunoSEQ multiplex PCR; TCRdb keeps only in-frame clonotypes and omits some of them. In the table there are around 250,000 clones, roughly four fifths of which are singletons. The sequence came from a woman aged 60 to 75 with lung cancer. The source material was PBMCs. The chain recombines TRBV2 with TRBJ2-1; a possible D gene is TRBD2 (6 bases). The CDR3 bases are TGTGCCAGCAGTGGTACTAGCTTCAATGAGCAGTTCTTC. It translates to CASSGTSFNEQFF.